One and the same sample provided the 19 T cell receptor beta chains below, sequenced in a study of PD-1 blockade in classical Hodgkin lymphoma. Generated by immunoSEQ multiplex PCR, the TCRdb table keeps only in-frame clones and is missing some. The table records tens of thousands of clones, around 82% of them present only once. Every one of the patients relapsed after autologous stem cell transplantation (brentuximab vedotin exposure was variable). The sample in question was peripheral blood mononuclear cells (PBMCs), obtained before the second cycle of nivolumab. The source is a human donor with classical Hodgkin lymphoma.

The rearrangement joins TRBV10-3 to TRBJ2-7; 10 bases are a match to TRBD2. CDR1 and CDR2 from the germline V gene are ENHRY and SYGVKD. This CDR3 contains 15 residues. V dropped 3 bases and J dropped 1; count of bases not matched to a gene: 3. In DNA form, the CDR3 reads TGTGCCATCAGTGACCCTAGCGGGAGTTCCTACGAGCAGTACTTC. This translates into CAISDPSGSSYEQYF.

The chain employs TRBV4-1 and TRBJ2-3, with 9 bases aligning to TRBD2. This CDR3 spans 18 amino acids. CDR1 and CDR2 (germline): MGHRA, YSYEKL. The V segment lost 0 bases and the J segment 2 bases; nucleotides outside the gene matches: 9. The CDR3 DNA sequence: TGCGCCAGCAGCCAAGATTGGGGCGGGAGGGCCAACACAGATACGCAGTATTTT. Amino acid sequence: CASSQDWGGRANTDTQYF.

The rearrangement joins TRBV19 to TRBJ1-1; D is ambiguous. V was trimmed by 1 base and J by 4 bases, leaving 10 bases between them. From germline, CDR1 is LNHDA and CDR2 SQIVND (reference sequence). The CDR3 runs 14 residues. The CDR3 region has the DNA TGTGCCAGTAGTATAGCCCTCGAAGGCACTGAAGCTTTCTTT. It is translated as CASSIALEGTEAFF.

The rearrangement uses TRBV30 and TRBJ2-7; D perhaps matches TRBD2 (5 bases). The CDR3 covers 12 residues. V lost 0 bases to trimming and J lost 6 bases, with 9 bases between them. Germline V gene lookup returns CDR1 GTSNPN and CDR2 SVGIG (reference sequence). CDR3: CAWSVAGVEQYF. CDR3 sequence (DNA): TGTGCCTGGAGTGTTGCCGGGGTCGAGCAGTACTTC.

The chain uses TRBV9 and TRBJ2-3, with unresolved D. Germline V gives CDR1 SGDLS, CDR2 YYNGEE. This CDR3 has 14 residues. Trimming removed 7 bases from V and 0 bases from J, with 12 bases in between. For the CDR3, the DNA is TGTGCCAGCTCATCCTCGTCTAGCACAGATACGCAGTATTTT. Protein: CASSSSSSTDTQYF.

This chain links TRBV19 with TRBJ1-5; D perhaps matches TRBD1 (5 bases). Trimming took off 1 base at V and 1 base at J, with 14 bases between the two ends. The CDR3 contains 17 residues. Germline V CDR1 and CDR2: LNHDA, SQIVND (reference sequence). This CDR3 is CASSIGFGGRSNQPQHF. CDR3 DNA sequence: TGTGCCAGTAGTATAGGTTTCGGGGGAAGGAGCAATCAGCCCCAGCATTTT.

This clone was recorded a few times. The chain carries TRBV6-5 and TRBJ1-1; D gene ambiguous. V lost 4 bases to trimming and J lost 5 bases, with 11 bases between them. Germline V gives CDR1 MNHEY, CDR2 SVGAGI. The CDR3 is made up of 13 amino acids. The CDR3 bases are TGTGCCAGCAGTTCGATATCGGGGACTGAAGCTTTCTTT. It codes for CASSSISGTEAFF.

This clone showed up just a few times. This chain uses TRBV14 with TRBJ2-2; no definite D call. V gave up 1 base and J gave up 2 bases, with 11 bases separating them. The CDR3 runs to 16 residues. Germline V gives CDR1 SGHDN, CDR2 FVKESK. The CDR3 nucleotides are TGTGCCAGCAGCCAAGGTCTCCAGTTAAACACCGGGGAGCTGTTTTTT. Translated, it gives CASSQGLQLNTGELFF. Based on the CDR3 plus reference TRBV14 and TRBJ2-2, the full variable domain is EAGVTQFPSHSVIEKGQTVTLRCDPISGHDNLYWYRRVMGKEIKFLLHFVKESKQDESGMPNNRFLAERTGGTYSTLKVQPAELEDSGVYFCASSQGLQLNTGELFFGEGSRLTVL.

This clone showed up just a few times. This rearrangement joins TRBV2 to TRBJ2-7, with D unresolved. The germline gives CDR1 SNHLY, CDR2 FYNNEI. Trimming removed 6 bases at V and 2 bases at J, with 11 bases between. The CDR3 has 13 residues. The CDR3: CASRRTDTYEQYF. The CDR3 DNA is TGTGCCAGCAGAAGGACGGATACCTACGAGCAGTACTTC.

V is TRBV4-2 and J is TRBJ1-1, with no clear D. With 7 bases removed from V and 4 bases from J, the gap between germline ends came to 19 bases. The CDR3 has 15 amino acids. CDR1 and CDR2 from the germline V gene are LGHNA and YNFKEQ. The CDR3 bases are TGTGCCAGCACACACTCGGGATCGGTGGCCACTGAAGCTTTCTTT. Protein sequence: CASTHSGSVATEAFF.

The CDR3 bases are TGCAGCGTCGGTATAGGACAGGGGTTGAACTATGGCTACACCTTC. It specifies CSVGIGQGLNYGYTF. V is TRBV29-1 and J is TRBJ1-2; 9 nucleotides match TRBD1. This CDR3 comprises 15 residues. The ends lost 6 bases at V and 2 bases at J; junction bases unmatched: 10. Germline loops: CDR1 SQVTM, CDR2 ANQGSEA.

The chain links TRBV19 to TRBJ1-1, with 7 bases that match TRBD1. CDR3 length: 13 amino acids. The J segment lost 8 bases and the V segment lost 3 bases, leaving 6 bases of the junction unmatched. Germline CDR1 is LNHDA and CDR2 is SQIVND (reference sequence). In DNA form, the CDR3 reads TGTGCCAGTAGTATCCTAGGACAGGTCGAAGCTTTCTTT. It translates to CASSILGQVEAFF.

V gene TRBV19 combines with J gene TRBJ2-5; D is perhaps TRBD1 or TRBD2 (5 bases each). CDR3 length equals 13 residues. CDR1 is LNHDA and CDR2 is SQIVND in the germline V gene (reference sequence). The V end was cut by 3 bases, the J end by 10 bases, with 15 bases between. Here the CDR3 reads CASSIPPWGSQYF. CDR3 nucleotides: TGTGCCAGTAGTATCCCACCATGGGGGAGCCAGTACTTC.

This rearrangement joins TRBV5-5 to TRBJ1-5; D not resolved. Looked up from germline, CDR1 is SGHKS and CDR2 is YYEKEE (reference sequence). The CDR3 runs 15 residues. V lost 0 bases, J lost 1 base, and 8 bases lay in between. The CDR3 spells CASSLAPGSNQPQHF. CDR3 coding DNA: TGTGCCAGCAGCTTGGCCCCCGGAAGCAATCAGCCCCAGCATTTT.

The chain joins TRBV30 to TRBJ1-5; perhaps TRBD1 as D (6 bases). The germline V and J ends were trimmed by 0 bases and 3 bases, with 12 bases remaining between them. The CDR3 consists of 15 residues. Germline CDR1 GTSNPN, CDR2 SVGIG (reference sequence). The CDR3 DNA reads TGTGCCTGGAGTGTACTTGGGGGGCCCAATCAGCCCCAGCATTTT. The encoded protein is CAWSVLGGPNQPQHF.

The rearrangement uses TRBV7-6 and TRBJ2-1; 10 nucleotides align to TRBD2. This CDR3 contains 16 residues. CDR1 SGHVS and CDR2 FNYEAQ come from the germline V gene. V gave up 5 bases and J gave up 5 bases; unmatched junction bases: 9. CDR3 sequence (DNA): TGTGCCAGCAGCAAAGGGGCTAGCGGGAGCAACAATGAGCAGTTCTTC. This encodes CASSKGASGSNNEQFF. Together with reference TRBV7-6 and TRBJ2-1, the CDR3 gives the full variable domain: GAGVSQSPRYKVTKRGQDVALRCDPISGHVSLYWYRQALGQGPEFLTYFNYEAQQDKSGLPNDRFSAERPEGSISTLTIQRTEQRDSAMYRCASSKGASGSNNEQFFGPGTRLTVL.

This chain links TRBV18 with TRBJ2-7; maybe TRBD1 (6 bases). V was pared by 1 base and J by 3 bases, with 10 bases between. Germline lookup yields CDR1 KGHSH and CDR2 LQKENI. The CDR3 spans 14 residues. The CDR3 region has the DNA TGTGCCAGCTCACCACGCGCAGGGGACTACGAGCAGTACTTC. Amino acids: CASSPRAGDYEQYF.

The J gene is TRBJ2-7, the V gene TRBV28; D is undetermined. The CDR3 has 11 residues. Germline V CDR1 and CDR2: MDHEN, SYDVKM. V was trimmed by 5 bases and J by 2 bases, leaving 4 bases between them. The CDR3 here is CASSATYEQYF. The CDR3, as DNA: TGTGCCAGCAGTGCTACCTACGAGCAGTACTTC.

This chain links TRBV5-4 with TRBJ2-3, with 10 bases aligning to TRBD1. The V segment lost 1 base and the J segment 2 bases; nucleotides outside the gene matches: 7. This CDR3 is 17 amino acids long. In germline, CDR1 is SGHNT, CDR2 YYREEE (reference sequence). For the CDR3, the DNA is TGTGCCAGCAGCTTGATTTTTGGGACAGGGGTCACAGATACGCAGTATTTT. This encodes CASSLIFGTGVTDTQYF.